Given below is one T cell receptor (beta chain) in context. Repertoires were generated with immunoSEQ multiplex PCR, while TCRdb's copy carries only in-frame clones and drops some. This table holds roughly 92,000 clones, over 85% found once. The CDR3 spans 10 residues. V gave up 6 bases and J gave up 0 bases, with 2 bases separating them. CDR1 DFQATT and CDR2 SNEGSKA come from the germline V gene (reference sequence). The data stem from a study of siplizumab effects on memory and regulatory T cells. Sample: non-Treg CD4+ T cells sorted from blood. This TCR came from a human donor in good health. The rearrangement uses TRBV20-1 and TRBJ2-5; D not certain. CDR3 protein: CSAHQETQYF. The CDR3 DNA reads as TGCAGTGCACACCAAGAGACCCAGTACTTC.